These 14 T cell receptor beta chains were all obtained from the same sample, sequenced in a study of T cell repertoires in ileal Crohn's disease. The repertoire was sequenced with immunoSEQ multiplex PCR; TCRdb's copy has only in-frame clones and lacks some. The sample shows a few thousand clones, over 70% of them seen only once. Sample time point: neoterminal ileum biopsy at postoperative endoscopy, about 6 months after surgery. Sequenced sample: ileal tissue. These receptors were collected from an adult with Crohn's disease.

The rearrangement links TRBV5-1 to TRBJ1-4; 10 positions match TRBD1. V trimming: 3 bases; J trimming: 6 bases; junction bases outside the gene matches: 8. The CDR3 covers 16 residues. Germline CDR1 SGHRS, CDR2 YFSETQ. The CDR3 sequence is CASSWGSGTGDEKLFF. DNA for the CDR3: TGCGCCAGCAGCTGGGGGTCCGGGACAGGGGATGAAAAACTGTTTTTT.

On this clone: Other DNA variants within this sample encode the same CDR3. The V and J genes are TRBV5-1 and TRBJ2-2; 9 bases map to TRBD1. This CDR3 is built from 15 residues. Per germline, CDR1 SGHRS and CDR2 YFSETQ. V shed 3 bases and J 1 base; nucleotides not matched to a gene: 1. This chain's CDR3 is CASSSGQGNTGELFF. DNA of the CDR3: TGCGCCAGCAGCTCGGGACAGGGGAACACCGGGGAGCTGTTTTTT.

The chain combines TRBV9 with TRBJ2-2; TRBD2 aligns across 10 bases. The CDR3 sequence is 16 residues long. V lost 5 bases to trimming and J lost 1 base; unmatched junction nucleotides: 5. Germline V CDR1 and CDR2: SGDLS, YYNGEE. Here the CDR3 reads CASSQLAGMNTGELFF. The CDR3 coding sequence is TGTGCCAGCAGTCAACTAGCGGGGATGAACACCGGGGAGCTGTTTTTT.

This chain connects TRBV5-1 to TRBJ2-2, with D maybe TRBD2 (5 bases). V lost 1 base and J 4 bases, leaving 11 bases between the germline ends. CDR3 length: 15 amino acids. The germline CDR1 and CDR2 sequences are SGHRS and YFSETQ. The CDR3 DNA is TGCGCCAGCAGCTTGTTTCTAAGCGGCACCGGGGAGCTGTTTTTT. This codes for CASSLFLSGTGELFF.

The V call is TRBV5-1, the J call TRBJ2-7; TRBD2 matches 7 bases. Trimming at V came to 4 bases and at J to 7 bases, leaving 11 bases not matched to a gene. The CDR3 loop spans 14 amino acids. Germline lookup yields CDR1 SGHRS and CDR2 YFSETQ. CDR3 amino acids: CASSEGTTLGEQYF. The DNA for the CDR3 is TGCGCCAGCAGCGAGGGGACTACCCTAGGGGAGCAGTACTTC. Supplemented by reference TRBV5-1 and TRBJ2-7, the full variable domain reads KAGVTQTPRYLIKTRGQQVTLSCSPISGHRSVSWYQQTPGQGLQFLFEYFSETQRNKGNFPGRFSGRQFSNSRSEMNVSTLELGDSALYLCASSEGTTLGEQYFGPGTRLTVT.

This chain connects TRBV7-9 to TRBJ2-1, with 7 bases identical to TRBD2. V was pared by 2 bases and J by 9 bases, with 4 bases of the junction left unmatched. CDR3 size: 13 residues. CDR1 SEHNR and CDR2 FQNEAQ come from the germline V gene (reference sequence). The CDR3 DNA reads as TGTGCCAGCAGCTTAAAGGGCGGGGGTGAGCAGTTCTTC. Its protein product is CASSLKGGGEQFF.

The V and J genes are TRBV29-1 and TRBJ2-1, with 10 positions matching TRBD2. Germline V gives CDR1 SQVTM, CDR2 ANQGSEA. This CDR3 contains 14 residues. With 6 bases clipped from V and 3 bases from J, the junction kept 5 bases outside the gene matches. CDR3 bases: TGCAGCGTCAAACTAGCGGGGATCTACAATGAGCAGTTCTTC. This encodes CSVKLAGIYNEQFF.

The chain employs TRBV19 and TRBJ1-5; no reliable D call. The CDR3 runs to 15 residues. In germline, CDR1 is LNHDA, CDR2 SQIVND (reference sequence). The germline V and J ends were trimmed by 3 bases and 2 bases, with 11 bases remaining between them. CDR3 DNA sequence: TGTGCCAGTAGTATTTACGGTGATGGCAATCAGCCCCAGCATTTT. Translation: CASSIYGDGNQPQHF.

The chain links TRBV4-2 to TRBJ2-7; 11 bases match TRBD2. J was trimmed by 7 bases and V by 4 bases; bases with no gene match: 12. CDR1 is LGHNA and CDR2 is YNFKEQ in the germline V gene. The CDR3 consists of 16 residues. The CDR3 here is CASSRMGTSGLGEQYF. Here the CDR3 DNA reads TGTGCCAGCAGCCGCATGGGGACTAGCGGTCTCGGGGAGCAGTACTTC.

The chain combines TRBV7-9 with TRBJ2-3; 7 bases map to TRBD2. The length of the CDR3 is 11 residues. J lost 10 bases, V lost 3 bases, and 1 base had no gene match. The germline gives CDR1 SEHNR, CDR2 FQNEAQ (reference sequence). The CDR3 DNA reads TGTGCCAGCAGCTTGGCGGGAGCGCAGTATTTT. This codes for CASSLAGAQYF.

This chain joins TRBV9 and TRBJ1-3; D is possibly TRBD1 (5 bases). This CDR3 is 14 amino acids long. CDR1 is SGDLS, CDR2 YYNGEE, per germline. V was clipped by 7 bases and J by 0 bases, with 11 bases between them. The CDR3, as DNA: TGTGCCAGCTCCGACAGCCGCTCTGGAAACACCATATATTTT. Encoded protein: CASSDSRSGNTIYF.

CDR3 sequence reads: CASSLNQGIYGYTF. CDR3 bases: TGTGCCAGCAGCTTGAATCAGGGGATCTATGGCTACACCTTC. V is TRBV5-6 and J is TRBJ1-2, with D possibly matching TRBD1 (6 bases). This CDR3 has 14 amino acids. The germline CDR1 and CDR2 sequences are SGHDT and YYEEEE. Trimming took 1 base from V and 4 from J, leaving 11 bases between them.

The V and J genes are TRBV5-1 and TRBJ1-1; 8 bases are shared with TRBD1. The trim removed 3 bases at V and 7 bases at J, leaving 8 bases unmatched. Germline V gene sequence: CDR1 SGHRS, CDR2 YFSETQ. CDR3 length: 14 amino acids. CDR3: CASSSRTGLGEAFF. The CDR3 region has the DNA TGCGCCAGCAGCTCCCGGACAGGGTTGGGTGAAGCTTTCTTT.

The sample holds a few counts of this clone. The CDR3 is CASSAWASGIQETQYF. CDR3 coding DNA: TGTGCCAGCAGCGCGTGGGCTAGCGGGATCCAAGAGACCCAGTACTTC. The V gene is TRBV2, the J gene TRBJ2-5, with 9 bases that match TRBD2. The CDR3 spans 16 residues. The ends lost 6 bases at V and 1 base at J; junction bases unmatched: 9. Germline V gives CDR1 SNHLY, CDR2 FYNNEI.